This T cell receptor beta chain is drawn from a study of T cell changes during pregnancy in multiple sclerosis. Sequencing was performed with immunoSEQ multiplex PCR; in TCRdb, only in-frame clones are kept and a portion is missing. Of about 62,000 clones in the sample, approximately 93% were seen once. The sequence came from a female donor with multiple sclerosis, enrolled in a pregnancy study. The sample in question was CD8+ T cells from peripheral blood mononuclear cells, obtained in the second trimester of pregnancy.

DNA of the CDR3: TGTGCCAGCAGTGATGGACTAGTTAACGAGCAGTACTTC. The encoded protein is CASSDGLVNEQYF. V usage is TRBV27 and J usage is TRBJ2-7; 7 bases are a match to TRBD2. The CDR3 consists of 13 residues. The V gene's germline CDR1 is MNHEY and CDR2 SMNVEV (reference sequence). With V trimmed by 5 bases and J by 5 bases, 6 bases remained unmatched.